The source of this T cell receptor beta chain is a study of blood T cell repertoires in COVID-19. There are 15 residues in the CDR3. V gave up 5 bases and J gave up 1 base; unmatched junction bases: 2. CDR1 is SGHRS and CDR2 is YFSETQ in the germline V gene. The data were produced by immunoSEQ multiplex PCR, yet TCRdb's version contains in-frame clones alone and is incomplete. The data contain roughly 350,000 clones, about 85% of them singletons. This clone was counted once. Specimen: peripheral blood. The chain is built from TRBV5-1 and TRBJ2-5; 13 positions match TRBD2. The sequence was obtained from a woman in her late teens or twenties with acute or convalescent COVID-19. The CDR3 spells CASRGTSGIQETQYF. The CDR3 DNA sequence: TGCGCCAGCAGGGGGACTAGCGGGATCCAAGAGACCCAGTACTTC.